This T cell receptor (beta chain) was captured by sequencing in a study of T cells in Graves' hyperthyroidism and ophthalmopathy. Study overall: Pretreatment peripheral blood was obtained at initial diagnosis.

TCR beta CDR3 regions were amplified from RNA. With the HTBI primer set, the TCR CDR3 went through a first round of RT-PCR. TCRdb re-derived calls from the multiplex PCR reads in MiXCR, one entry per CDR3 protein. The sample has around 520,000 distinct CDR3 sequences; 14% are singletons. V shed 0 bases and J shed 5 bases, with 11 bases lying between them. This CDR3 is built from 14 residues. Per germline, CDR1 SGHDT and CDR2 YYEEEE. The source material was blood. This TCR was sampled from a woman aged 40-49 years with Graves' hyperthyroidism. The chain employs TRBV5-6 and TRBJ2-5; D might be TRBD1 or TRBD2, each matching 5 bases. The CDR3 sequence is CASSLGQRTETQYF. In DNA, the CDR3 is TGTGCCAGCAGCTTGGGACAGCGGACGGAGACCCAGTACTTC.